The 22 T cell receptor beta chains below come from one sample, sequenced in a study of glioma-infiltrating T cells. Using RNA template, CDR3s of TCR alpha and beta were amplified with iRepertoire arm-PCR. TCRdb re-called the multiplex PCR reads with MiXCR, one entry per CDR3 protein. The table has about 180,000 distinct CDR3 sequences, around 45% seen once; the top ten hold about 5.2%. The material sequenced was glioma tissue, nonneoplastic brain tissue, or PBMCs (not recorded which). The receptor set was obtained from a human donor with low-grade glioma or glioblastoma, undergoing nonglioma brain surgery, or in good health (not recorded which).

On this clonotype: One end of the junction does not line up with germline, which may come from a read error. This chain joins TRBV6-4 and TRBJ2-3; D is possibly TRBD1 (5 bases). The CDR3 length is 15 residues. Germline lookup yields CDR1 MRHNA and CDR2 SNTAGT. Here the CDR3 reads CASSDSSQGTDKQYF. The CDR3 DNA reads TGTGCCAGCAGTGACTCGAGCCAGGGCACAGATAAGCAGTATTTT.

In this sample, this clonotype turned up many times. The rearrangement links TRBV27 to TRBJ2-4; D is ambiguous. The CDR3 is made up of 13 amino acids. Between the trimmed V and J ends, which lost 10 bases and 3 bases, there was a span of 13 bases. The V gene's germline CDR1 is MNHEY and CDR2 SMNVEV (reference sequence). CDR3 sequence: CATRGRGKNIQYF. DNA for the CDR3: TGTGCCACCAGAGGACGAGGCAAAAACATTCAGTACTTC.

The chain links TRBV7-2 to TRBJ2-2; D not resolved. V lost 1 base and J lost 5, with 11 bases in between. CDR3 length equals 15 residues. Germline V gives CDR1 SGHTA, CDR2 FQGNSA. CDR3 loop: CASSLVVQSTGELFF. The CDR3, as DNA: TGTGCCAGCAGCTTAGTAGTACAGTCGACCGGGGAGCTGTTTTTT. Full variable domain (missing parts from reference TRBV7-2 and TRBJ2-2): GAGVSQSPSNKVTEKGKDVELRCDPISGHTALYWYRQSLGQGLEFLIYFQGNSAPDKSGLPSDRFSAERTGGSVSTLTIQRTQQEDSAVYLCASSLVVQSTGELFFGEGSRLTVL.

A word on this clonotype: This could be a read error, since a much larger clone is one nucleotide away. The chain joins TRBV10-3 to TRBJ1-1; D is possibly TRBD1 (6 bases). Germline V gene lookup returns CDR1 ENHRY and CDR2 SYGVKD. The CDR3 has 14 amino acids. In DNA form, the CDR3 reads TGTGACGTTGGGGGGGGGCCGACAGTTACTGAAGCTTTCTTT. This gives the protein CDVGGGPTVTEAFF.

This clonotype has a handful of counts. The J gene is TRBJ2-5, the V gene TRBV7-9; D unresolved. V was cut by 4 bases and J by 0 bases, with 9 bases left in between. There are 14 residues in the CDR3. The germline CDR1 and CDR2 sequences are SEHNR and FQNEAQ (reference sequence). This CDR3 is CASSSFRDQETQYF. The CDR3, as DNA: TGTGCCAGCAGCTCCTTCCGGGACCAAGAGACCCAGTACTTC. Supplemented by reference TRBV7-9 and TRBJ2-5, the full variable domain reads DTGVSQNPRHKITKRGQNVTFRCDPISEHNRLYWYRQTLGQGPEFLTYFQNEAQLEKSRLLSDRFSAERPKGSFSTLEIQRTEQGDSAMYLCASSSFRDQETQYFGPGTRLLVL.

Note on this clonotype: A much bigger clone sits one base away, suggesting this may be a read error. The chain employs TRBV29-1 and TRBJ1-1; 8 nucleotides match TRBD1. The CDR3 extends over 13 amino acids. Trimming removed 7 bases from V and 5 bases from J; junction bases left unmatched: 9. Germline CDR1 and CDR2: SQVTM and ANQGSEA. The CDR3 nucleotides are TGCAGCGGGCTAACAGGGGGGGAAACTGAAGCTTTCTTT. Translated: CSGLTGGETEAFF.

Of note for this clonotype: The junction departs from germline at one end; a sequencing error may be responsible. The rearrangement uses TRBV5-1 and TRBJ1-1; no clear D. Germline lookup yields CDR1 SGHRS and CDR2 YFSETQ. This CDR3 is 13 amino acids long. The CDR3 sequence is CASSLGPNNEAFF. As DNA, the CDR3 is TGCGCCAGCAGCTTGGGACCAAACAATGAAGCTTTCTTT.

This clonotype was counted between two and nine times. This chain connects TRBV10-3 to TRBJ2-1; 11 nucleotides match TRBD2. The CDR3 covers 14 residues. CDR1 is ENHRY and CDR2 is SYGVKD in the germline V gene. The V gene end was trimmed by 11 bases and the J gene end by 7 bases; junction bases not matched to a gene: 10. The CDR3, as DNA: TGTGCCGCCCAGGGGGCTAGCGGGAGGAATGAGCAGTTCTTC. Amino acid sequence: CAAQGASGRNEQFF.

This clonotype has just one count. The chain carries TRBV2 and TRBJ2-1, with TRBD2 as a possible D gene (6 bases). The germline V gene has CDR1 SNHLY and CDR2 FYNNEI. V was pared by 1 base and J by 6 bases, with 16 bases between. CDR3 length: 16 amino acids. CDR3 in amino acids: CASSEGPNSGFNEQFF. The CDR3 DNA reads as TGTGCCAGCAGTGAAGGGCCGAATAGCGGATTCAATGAGCAGTTCTTC.

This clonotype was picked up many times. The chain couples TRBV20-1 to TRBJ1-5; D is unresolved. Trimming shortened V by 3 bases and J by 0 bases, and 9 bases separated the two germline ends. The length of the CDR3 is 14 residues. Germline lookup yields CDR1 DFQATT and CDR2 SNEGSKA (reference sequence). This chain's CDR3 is CSARATGSNQPQHF. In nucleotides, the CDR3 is TGCAGTGCTAGGGCGACGGGTAGCAATCAGCCCCAGCATTTT.

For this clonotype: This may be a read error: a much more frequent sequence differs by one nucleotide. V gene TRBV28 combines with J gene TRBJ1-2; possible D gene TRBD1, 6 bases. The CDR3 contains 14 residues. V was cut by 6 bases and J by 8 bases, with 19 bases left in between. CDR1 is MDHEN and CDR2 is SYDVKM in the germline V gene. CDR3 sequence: CASRPGQQGNGYTF. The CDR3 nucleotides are TGTGCCAGCAGACCTGGCCAGCAGGGGAACGGCTACACCTTC.

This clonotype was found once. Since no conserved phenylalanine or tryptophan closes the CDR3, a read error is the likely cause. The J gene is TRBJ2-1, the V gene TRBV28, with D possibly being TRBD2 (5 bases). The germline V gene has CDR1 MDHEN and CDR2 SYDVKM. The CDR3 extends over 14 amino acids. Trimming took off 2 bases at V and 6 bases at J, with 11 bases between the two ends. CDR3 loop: CASSLAGDINEQFL. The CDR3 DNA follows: TGTGCCAGCAGTTTAGCGGGTGATATCAATGAGCAGTTCCTC.

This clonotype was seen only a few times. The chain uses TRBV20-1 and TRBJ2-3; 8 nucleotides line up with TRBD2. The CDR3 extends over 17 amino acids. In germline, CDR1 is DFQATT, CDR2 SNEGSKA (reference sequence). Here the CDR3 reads CTLGQVSSGRGTDTQYF. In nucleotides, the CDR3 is TGCACCCTAGGCCAGGTTAGCAGCGGGAGAGGCACAGATACGCAGTATTTT.

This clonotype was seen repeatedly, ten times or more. The CDR3 DNA is TGCAGTGCTAGACTTAGCGGGAGACTCTACAATGAGCAGTTCTTC. Translated: CSARLSGRLYNEQFF. The genes are TRBV20-1 and TRBJ2-1; 9 bases agree with TRBD2. The CDR3 loop spans 15 amino acids. The junction had 5 bases not matched to a gene; V was cut back by 2 bases and J by 3 bases. Germline lookup yields CDR1 DFQATT and CDR2 SNEGSKA (reference sequence).

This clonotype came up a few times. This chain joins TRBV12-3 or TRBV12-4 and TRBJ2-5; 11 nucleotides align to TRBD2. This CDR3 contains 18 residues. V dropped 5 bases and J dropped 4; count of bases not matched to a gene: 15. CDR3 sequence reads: CASSPSLAGGTPLETQYF. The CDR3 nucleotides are TGTGCCAGCAGTCCCTCCTTAGCGGGAGGGACCCCCCTAGAGACCCAGTACTTC.

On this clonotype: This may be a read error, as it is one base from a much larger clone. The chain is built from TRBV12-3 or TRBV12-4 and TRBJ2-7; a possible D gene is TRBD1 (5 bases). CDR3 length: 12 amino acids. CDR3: CASSYGAHEEYF. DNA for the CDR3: TGTGCCAGCAGTTATGGGGCCCACGAGGAGTACTTC.

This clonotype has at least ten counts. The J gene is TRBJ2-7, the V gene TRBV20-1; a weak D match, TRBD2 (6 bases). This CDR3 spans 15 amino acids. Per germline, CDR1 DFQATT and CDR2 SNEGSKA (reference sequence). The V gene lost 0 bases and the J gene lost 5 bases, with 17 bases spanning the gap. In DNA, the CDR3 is TGCAGTGCTAGAGATGGGGCGGGATCCAGCCACGAGCAGTACTTC. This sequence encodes CSARDGAGSSHEQYF.

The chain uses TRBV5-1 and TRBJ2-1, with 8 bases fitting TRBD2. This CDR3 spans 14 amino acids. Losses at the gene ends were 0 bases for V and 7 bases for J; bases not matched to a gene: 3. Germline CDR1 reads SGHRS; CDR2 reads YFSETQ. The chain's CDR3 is CASSLDGGGNEQFF. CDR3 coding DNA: TGCGCCAGCAGCTTGGATGGCGGGGGGAATGAGCAGTTCTTC.

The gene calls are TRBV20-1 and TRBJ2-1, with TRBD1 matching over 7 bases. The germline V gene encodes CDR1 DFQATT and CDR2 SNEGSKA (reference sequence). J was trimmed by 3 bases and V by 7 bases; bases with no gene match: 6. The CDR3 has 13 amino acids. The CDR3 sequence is CSETPGGYNEQFF. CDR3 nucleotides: TGCAGTGAAACGCCAGGGGGCTACAATGAGCAGTTCTTC.

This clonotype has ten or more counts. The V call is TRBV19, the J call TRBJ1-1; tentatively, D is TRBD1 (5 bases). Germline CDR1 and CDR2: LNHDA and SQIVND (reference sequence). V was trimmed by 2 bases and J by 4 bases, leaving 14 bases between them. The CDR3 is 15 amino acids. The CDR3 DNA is TGTGCCAGTAGTATATTTCAGGGTGAGGGCACTGAAGCTTTCTTT. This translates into CASSIFQGEGTEAFF.

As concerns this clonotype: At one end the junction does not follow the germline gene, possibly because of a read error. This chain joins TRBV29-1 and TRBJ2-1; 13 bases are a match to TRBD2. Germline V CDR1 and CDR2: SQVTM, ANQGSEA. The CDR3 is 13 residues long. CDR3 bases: TGCAGCGTAGGGACTAGCGGGACGGGTGAGAAGTTCTTC. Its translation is CSVGTSGTGEKFF.

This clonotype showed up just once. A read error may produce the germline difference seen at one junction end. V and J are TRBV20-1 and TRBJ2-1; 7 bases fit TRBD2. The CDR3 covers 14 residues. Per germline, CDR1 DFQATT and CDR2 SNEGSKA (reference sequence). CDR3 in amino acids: CSARLTSSYNGQFF. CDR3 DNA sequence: TGCAGTGCTAGGCTGACTAGCTCCTACAATGGGCAGTTCTTC.